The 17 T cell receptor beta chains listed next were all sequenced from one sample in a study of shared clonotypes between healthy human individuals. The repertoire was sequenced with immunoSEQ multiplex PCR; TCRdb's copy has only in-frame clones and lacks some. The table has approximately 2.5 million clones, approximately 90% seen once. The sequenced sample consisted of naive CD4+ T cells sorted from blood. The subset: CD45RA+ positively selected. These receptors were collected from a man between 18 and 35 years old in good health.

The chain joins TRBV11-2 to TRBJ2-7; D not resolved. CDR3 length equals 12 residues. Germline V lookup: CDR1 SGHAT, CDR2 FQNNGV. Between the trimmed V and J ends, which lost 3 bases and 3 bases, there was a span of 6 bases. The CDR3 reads CASSFGFYEQYF. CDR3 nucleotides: TGTGCCAGCAGCTTCGGGTTCTACGAGCAGTACTTC.

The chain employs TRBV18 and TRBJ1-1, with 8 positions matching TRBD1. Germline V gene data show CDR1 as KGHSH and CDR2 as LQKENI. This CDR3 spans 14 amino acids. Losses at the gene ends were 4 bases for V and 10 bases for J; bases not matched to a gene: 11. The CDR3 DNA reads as TGTGCCAGCTCACGGGGACAGGAGAAGCCGGGAGCTTTCTTT. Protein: CASSRGQEKPGAFF.

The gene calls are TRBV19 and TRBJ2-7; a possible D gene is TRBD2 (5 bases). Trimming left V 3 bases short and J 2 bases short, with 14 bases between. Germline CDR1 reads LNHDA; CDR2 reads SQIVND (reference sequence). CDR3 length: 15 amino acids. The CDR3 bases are TGTGCCAGTAGTATCGAGGGTTCGGGTACCTACGAGCAGTACTTC. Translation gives CASSIEGSGTYEQYF.

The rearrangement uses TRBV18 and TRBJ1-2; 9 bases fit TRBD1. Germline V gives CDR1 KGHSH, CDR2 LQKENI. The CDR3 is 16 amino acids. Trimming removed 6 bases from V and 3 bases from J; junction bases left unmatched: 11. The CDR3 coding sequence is TGTGCCAGCTCTACCGGGACAGGGCTAAAGGACTATGGCTACACCTTC. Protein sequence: CASSTGTGLKDYGYTF. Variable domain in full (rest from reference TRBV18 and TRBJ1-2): NAGVMQNPRHLVRRRGQEARLRCSPMKGHSHVYWYRQLPEEGLKFMVYLQKENIIDESGMPKERFSAEFPKEGPSILRIQQVVRGDSAAYFCASSTGTGLKDYGYTFGSGTRLTVV.

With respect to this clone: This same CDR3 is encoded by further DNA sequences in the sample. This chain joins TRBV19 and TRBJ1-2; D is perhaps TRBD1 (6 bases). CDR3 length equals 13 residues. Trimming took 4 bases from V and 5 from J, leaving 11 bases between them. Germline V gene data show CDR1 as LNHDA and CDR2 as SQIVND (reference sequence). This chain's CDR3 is CASSRDKNYGYTF. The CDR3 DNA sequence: TGTGCCAGTAGTAGGGACAAAAATTATGGCTACACCTTC. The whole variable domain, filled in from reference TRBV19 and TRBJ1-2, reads DGGITQSPKYLFRKEGQNVTLSCEQNLNHDAMYWYRQDPGQGLRLIYYSQIVNDFQKGDIAEGYSVSREKKESFPLTVTSAQKNPTAFYLCASSRDKNYGYTFGSGTRLTVV.

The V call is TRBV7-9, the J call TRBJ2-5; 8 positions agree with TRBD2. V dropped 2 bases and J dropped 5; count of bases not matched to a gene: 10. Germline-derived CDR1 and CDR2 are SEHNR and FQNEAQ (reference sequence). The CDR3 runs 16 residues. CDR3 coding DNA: TGTGCCAGCAGCTTAATATCGGGACTAGTCGGTGAGACCCAGTACTTC. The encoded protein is CASSLISGLVGETQYF.

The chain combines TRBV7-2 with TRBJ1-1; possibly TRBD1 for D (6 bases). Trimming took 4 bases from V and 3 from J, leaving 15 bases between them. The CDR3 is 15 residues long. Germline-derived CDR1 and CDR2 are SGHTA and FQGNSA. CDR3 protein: CASSSSTGFYTEAFF. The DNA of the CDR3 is TGTGCCAGCAGCTCGTCCACAGGGTTTTACACTGAAGCTTTCTTT.

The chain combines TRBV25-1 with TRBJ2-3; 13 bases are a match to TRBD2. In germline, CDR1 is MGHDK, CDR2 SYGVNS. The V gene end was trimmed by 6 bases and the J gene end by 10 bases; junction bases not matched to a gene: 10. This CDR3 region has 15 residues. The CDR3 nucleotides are TGTGCCAGCAGGGGAGGCGGGACTAGCGGGATATCGCAGTATTTT. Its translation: CASRGGGTSGISQYF.

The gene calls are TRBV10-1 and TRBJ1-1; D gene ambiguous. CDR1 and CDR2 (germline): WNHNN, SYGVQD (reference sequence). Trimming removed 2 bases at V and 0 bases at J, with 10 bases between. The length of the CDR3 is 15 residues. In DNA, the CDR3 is TGCGCCAGCAGTGAGGGAGCGAGCGTGAACACTGAAGCTTTCTTT. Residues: CASSEGASVNTEAFF.

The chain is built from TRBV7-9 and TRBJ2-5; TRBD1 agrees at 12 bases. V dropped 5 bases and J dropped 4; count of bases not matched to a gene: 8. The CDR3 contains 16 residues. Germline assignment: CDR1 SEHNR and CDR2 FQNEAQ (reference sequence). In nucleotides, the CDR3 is TGTGCCAGCAGCCAGTACCGGGACAGGGGGCGAGAGACCCAGTACTTC. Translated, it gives CASSQYRDRGRETQYF.

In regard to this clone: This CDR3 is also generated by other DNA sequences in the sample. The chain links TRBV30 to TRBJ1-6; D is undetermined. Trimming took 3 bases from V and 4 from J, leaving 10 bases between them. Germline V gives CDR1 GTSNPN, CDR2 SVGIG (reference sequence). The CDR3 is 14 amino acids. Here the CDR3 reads CAWRGENYNSPLHF. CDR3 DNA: TGTGCCTGGAGGGGCGAAAATTATAATTCACCCCTCCACTTT. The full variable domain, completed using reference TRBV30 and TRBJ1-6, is SQTIHQWPATLVQPVGSPLSLECTVEGTSNPNLYWYRQAAGRGLQLLFYSVGIGQISSEVPQNLSASRPQDRQFILSSKKLLLSDSGFYLCAWRGENYNSPLHFGNGTRLTVT.

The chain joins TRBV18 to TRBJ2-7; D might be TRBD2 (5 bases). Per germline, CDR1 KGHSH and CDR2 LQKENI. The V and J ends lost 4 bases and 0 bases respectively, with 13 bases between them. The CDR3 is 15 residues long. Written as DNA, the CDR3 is TGTGCCAGCTCACGCGAAATAGGGAGCTCCTACGAGCAGTACTTC. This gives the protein CASSREIGSSYEQYF.

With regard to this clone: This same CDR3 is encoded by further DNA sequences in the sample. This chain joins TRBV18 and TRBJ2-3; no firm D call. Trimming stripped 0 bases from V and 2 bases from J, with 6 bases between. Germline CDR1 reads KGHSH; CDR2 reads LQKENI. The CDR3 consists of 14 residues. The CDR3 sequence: CASSPPANTDTQYF. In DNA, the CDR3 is TGTGCCAGCTCACCACCTGCGAACACAGATACGCAGTATTTT.

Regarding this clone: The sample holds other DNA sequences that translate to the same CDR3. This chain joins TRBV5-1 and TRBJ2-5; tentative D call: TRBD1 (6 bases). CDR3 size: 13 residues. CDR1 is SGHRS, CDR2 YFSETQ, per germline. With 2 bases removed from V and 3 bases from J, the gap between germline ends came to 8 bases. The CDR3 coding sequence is TGCGCCAGCAGCTTAACAGGGAAAGAGACCCAGTACTTC. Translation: CASSLTGKETQYF.

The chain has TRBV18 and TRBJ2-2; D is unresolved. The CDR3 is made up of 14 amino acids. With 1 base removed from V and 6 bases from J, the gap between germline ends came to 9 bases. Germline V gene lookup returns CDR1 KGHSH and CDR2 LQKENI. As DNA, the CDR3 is TGTGCCAGCTCACCACTGTCTAGTCCCGGGGAGCTGTTTTTT. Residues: CASSPLSSPGELFF.

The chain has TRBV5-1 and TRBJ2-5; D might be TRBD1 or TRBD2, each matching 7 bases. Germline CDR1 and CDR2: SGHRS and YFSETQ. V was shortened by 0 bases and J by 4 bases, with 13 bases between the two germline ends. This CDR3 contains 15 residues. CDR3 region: CASSLATGEGETQYF. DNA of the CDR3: TGCGCCAGCAGCTTGGCCACAGGGGAGGGAGAGACCCAGTACTTC.

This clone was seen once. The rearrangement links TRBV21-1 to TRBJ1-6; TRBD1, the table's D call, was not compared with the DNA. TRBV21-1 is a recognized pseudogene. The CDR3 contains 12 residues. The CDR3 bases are TGTGCCAGCAGCAGACAGGGTTCACCCCTCCACTTT. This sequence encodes CASSRQGSPLHF.